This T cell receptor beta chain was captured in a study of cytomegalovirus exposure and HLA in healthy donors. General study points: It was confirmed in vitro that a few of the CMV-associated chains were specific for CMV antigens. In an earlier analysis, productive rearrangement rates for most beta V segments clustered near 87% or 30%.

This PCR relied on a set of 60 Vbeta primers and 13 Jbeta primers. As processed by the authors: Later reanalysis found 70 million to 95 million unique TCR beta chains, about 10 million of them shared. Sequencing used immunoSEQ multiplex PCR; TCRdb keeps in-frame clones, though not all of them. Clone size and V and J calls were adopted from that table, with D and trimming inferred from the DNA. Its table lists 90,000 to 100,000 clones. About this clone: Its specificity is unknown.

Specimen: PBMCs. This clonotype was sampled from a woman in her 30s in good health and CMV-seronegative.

The CDR3 region is CASSLQGRKSTEAFF. CDR3 nucleotides: TGTGCCAGCAGCTTACAGGGGCGGAAAAGCACTGAAGCTTTCTTT. J is TRBJ1-1 and V is TRBV7-8; possibly TRBD1 for D (6 bases). CDR3 size: 15 residues. Germline assignment: CDR1 SGHVS and CDR2 FQNEAQ. The germline V and J ends were trimmed by 2 bases and 4 bases, with 14 bases remaining between them.